This record looks at one T cell receptor beta chain sequence and its context. V lost 2 bases and J 2 bases, leaving 14 bases between the germline ends. CDR3 size: 16 residues. Per the germline V gene, CDR1 is SGHVS and CDR2 is FQNEAQ. The entry originates in a study of shared clonotypes between healthy human individuals. Donation came from healthy HIV-negative adults that had no recent acute infections or vaccinations. Sequencing was performed with immunoSEQ multiplex PCR; in TCRdb, only in-frame clones are kept and a portion is missing. Found here are 530,000 or so clones, almost 80% of them singletons; the top ten hold roughly an eighth.

The chain couples TRBV7-8 to TRBJ2-3; D is perhaps TRBD1 (6 bases). The sample consisted of PBMCs. The TCR was taken from a middle-aged woman in good health. Some clones in this sample may be carry-over from other donors' samples. Here the CDR3 DNA reads TGTGCCAGCAGCTTATATCAGGGGCGCAACACAGATACGCAGTATTTT. Translated: CASSLYQGRNTDTQYF.